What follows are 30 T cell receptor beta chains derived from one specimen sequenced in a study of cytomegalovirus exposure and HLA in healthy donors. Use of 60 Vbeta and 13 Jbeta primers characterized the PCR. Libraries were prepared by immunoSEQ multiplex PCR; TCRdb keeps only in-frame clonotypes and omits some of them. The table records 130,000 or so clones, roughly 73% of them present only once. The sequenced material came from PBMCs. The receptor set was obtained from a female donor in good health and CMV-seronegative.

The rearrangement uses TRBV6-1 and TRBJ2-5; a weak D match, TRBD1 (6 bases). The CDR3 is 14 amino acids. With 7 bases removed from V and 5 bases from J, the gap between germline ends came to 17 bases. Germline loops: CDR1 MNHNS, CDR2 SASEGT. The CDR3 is CASTLGGLGETQYF. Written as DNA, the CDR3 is TGTGCCAGCACCCTTGGGGGCCTGGGGGAGACCCAGTACTTC.

The DNA for the CDR3 is TGTGCCAGCAGCCGAAATCGACAGGGAAGCGAGCAGTACTTC. Its protein product is CASSRNRQGSEQYF. This rearrangement joins TRBV6-1 to TRBJ2-7; 7 bases match TRBD1. The CDR3 runs to 14 residues. Germline V gene data show CDR1 as MNHNS and CDR2 as SASEGT. V shed 6 bases and J 6 bases; nucleotides not matched to a gene: 11.

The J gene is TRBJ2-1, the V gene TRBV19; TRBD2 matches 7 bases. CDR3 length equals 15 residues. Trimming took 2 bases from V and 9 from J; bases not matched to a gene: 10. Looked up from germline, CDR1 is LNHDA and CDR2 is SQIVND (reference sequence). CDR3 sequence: CASSILSGGGSEQFF. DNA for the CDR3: TGTGCCAGTAGTATACTATCGGGGGGAGGAAGTGAGCAGTTCTTC.

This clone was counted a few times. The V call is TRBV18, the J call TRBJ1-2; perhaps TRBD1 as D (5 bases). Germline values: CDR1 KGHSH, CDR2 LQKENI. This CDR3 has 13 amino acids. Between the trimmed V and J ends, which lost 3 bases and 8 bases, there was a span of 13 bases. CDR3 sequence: CASSPRQPRGYTF. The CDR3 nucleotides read TGTGCCAGCTCACCCAGACAGCCGCGAGGCTACACCTTC.

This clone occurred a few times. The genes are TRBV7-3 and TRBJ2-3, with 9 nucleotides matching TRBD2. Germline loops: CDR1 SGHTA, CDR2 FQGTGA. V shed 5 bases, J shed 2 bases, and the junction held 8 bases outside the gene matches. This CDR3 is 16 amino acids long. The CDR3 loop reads CASSPGRGGDTDTQYF. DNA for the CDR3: TGTGCCAGCAGCCCCGGACGCGGGGGGGACACAGATACGCAGTATTTT.

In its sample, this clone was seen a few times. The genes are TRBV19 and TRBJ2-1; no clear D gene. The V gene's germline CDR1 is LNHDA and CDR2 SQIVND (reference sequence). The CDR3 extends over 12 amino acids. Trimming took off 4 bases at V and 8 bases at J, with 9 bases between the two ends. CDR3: CASSKQIHEQFF. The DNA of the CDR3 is TGTGCCAGTAGTAAACAGATCCATGAGCAGTTCTTC.

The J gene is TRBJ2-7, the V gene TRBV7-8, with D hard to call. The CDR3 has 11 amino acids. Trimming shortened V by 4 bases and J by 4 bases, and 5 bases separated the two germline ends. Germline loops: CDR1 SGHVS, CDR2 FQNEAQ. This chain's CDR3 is CASSSTYEQYF. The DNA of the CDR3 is TGTGCCAGCAGCTCCACTTACGAGCAGTACTTC.

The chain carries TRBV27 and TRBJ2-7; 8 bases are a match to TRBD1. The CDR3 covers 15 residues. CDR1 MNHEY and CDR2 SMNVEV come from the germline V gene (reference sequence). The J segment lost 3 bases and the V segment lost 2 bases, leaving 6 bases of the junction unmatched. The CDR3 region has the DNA TGTGCCAGCAGTTTAAAGGCAGGGGGCGACTACGAGCAGTACTTC. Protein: CASSLKAGGDYEQYF.

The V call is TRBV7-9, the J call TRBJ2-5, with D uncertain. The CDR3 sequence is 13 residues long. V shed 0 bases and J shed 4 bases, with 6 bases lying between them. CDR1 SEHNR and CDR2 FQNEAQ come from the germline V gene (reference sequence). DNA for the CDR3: TGTGCCAGCAGCTTAGCTAGTTCAGAGACCCAGTACTTC. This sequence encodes CASSLASSETQYF.

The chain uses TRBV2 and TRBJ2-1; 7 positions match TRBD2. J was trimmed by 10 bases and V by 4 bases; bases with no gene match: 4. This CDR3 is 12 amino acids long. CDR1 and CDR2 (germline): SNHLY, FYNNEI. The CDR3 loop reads CASSGGGREQFF. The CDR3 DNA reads TGTGCCAGCAGTGGGGGAGGGCGGGAGCAGTTCTTC.

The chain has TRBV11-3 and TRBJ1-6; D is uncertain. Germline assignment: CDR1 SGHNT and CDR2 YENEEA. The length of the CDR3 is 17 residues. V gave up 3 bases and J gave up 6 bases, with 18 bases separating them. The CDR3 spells CASSFRPGNSLNSPLHF. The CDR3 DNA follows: TGTGCCAGCAGCTTCCGACCGGGGAACAGCCTTAATTCACCCCTCCACTTT.

CDR3 nucleotide sequence: TGCGCCAGCAGCTCCACAGGGACCTCTGAAGCTTTCTTT. It codes for CASSSTGTSEAFF. The J gene is TRBJ1-1, the V gene TRBV5-1; D possibly corresponds to TRBD1 (6 bases). V was trimmed by 3 bases and J by 6 bases, leaving 12 bases between them. The germline V gene encodes CDR1 SGHRS and CDR2 YFSETQ. This CDR3 contains 13 residues. The complete variable domain, with remaining parts taken from reference TRBV5-1 and TRBJ1-1, reads KAGVTQTPRYLIKTRGQQVTLSCSPISGHRSVSWYQQTPGQGLQFLFEYFSETQRNKGNFPGRFSGRQFSNSRSEMNVSTLELGDSALYLCASSSTGTSEAFFGQGTRLTVV.

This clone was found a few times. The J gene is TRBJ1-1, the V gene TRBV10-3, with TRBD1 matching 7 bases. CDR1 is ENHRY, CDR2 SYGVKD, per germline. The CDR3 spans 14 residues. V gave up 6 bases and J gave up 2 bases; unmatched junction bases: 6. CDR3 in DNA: TGTGCCATCAGGGGGGACAGCGAAAACACTGAAGCTTTCTTT. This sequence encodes CAIRGDSENTEAFF.

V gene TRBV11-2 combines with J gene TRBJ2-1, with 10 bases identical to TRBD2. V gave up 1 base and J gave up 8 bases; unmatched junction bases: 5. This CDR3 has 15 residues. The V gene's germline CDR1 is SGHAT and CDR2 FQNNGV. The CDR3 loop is CASSLGPSGSYEQFF. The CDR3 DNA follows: TGTGCCAGCAGCTTAGGGCCTAGCGGGAGCTATGAGCAGTTCTTC.

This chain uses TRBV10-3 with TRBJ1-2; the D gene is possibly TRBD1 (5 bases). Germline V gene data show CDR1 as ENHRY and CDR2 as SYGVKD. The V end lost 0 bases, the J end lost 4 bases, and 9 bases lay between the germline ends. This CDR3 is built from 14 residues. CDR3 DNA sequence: TGTGCCATCAGTGAGTCCCAGGGTATCTATGGCTACACCTTC. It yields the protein CAISESQGIYGYTF.

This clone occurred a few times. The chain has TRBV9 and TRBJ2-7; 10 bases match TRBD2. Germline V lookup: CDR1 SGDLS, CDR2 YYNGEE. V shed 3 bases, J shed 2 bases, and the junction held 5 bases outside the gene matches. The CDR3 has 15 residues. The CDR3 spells CASSERTSGTYEQYF. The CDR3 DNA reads TGTGCCAGCAGCGAACGGACTAGCGGAACCTACGAGCAGTACTTC.

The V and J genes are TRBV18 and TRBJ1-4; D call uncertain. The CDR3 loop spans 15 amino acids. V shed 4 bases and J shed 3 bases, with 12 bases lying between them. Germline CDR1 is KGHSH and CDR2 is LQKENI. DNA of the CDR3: TGTGCCAGCTCACATATGGACTATTCTAATGAAAAACTGTTTTTT. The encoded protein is CASSHMDYSNEKLFF.

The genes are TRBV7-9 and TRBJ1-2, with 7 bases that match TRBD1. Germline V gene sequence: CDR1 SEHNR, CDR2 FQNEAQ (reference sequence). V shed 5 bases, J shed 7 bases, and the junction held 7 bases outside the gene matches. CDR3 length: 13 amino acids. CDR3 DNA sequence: TGTGCCAGCAGCCGACAGGGTTTTCGTGGCTACACCTTC. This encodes CASSRQGFRGYTF.

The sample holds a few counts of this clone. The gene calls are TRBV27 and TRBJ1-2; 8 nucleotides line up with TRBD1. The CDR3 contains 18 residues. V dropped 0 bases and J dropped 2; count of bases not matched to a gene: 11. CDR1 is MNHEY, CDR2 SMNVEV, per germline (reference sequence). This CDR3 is CASSLSGGQGLSNYGYTF. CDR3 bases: TGTGCCAGCAGTTTATCGGGCGGACAGGGCCTTAGCAACTATGGCTACACCTTC.

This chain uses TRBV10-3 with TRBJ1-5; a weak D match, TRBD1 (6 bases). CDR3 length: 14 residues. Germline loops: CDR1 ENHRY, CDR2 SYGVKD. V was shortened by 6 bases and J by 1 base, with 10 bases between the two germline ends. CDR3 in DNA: TGTGCCATCAGGTCCGGACAGAGCAATCAGCCCCAGCATTTT. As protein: CAIRSGQSNQPQHF.

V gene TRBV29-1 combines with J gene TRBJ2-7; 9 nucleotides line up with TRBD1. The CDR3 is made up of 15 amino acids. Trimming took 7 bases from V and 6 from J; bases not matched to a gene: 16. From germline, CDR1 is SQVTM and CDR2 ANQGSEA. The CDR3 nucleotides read TGCAGCGCCTCCGGCGCGGGACAGGGTCAGGGCGAGCAGTACTTC. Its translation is CSASGAGQGQGEQYF.

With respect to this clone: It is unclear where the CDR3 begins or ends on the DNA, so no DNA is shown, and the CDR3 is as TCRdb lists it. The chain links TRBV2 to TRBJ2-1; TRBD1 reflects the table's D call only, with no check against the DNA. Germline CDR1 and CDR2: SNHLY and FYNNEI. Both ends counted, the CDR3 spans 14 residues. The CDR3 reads CASILGDRGNEQFF.

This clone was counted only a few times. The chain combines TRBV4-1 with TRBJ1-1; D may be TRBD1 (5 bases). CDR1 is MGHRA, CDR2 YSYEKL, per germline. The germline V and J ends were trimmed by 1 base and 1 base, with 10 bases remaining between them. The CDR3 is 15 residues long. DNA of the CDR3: TGCGCCAGCAGCCAAGGTCTGGGGCAGAACACTGAAGCTTTCTTT. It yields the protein CASSQGLGQNTEAFF.

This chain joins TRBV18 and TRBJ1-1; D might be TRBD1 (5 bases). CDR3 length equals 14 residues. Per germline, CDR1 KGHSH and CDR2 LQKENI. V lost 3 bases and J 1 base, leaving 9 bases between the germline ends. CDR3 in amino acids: CASSPLDRNTEAFF. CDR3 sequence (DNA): TGTGCCAGCTCACCCCTAGACAGGAACACTGAAGCTTTCTTT.

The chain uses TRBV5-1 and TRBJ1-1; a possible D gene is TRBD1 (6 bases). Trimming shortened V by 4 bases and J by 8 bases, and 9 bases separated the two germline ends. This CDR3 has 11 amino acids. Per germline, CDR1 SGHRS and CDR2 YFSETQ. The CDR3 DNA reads TGCGCCAGCAGCGGTGACAGGGAAGCTTTCTTT. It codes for CASSGDREAFF.

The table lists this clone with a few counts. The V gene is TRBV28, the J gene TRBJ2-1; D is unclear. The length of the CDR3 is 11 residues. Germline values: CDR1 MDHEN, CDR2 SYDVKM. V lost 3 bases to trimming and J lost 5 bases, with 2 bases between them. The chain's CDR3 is CASSFNNEQFF. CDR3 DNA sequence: TGTGCCAGCAGTTTCAACAATGAGCAGTTCTTC.

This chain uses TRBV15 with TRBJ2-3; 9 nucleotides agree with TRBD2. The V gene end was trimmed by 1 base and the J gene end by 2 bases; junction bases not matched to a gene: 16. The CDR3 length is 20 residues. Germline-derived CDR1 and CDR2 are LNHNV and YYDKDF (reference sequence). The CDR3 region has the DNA TGTGCCACCAGCAGAGCGAGGGGGGCGGTTGCTAGCGGGAACACAGATACGCAGTATTTT. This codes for CATSRARGAVASGNTDTQYF.

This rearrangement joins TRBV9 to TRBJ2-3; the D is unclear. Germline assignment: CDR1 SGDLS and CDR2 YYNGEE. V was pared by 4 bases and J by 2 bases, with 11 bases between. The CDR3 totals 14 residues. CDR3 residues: CASSFRRDTDTQYF. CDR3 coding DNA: TGTGCCAGCAGCTTCCGTCGCGACACAGATACGCAGTATTTT.

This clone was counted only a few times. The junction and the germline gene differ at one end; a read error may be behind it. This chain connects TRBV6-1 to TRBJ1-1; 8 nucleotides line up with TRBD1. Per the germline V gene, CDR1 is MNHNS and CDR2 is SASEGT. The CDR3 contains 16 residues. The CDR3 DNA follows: TGTGCCAGCTGTGACAATCCAGGGGGCGGAAGCACTGAAGCTTTCTTT. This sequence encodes CASCDNPGGGSTEAFF.

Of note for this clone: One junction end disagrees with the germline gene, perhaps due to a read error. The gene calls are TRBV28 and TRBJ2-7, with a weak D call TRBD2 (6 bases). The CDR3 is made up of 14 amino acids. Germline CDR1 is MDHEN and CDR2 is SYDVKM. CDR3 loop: CASTDYLRSSEQYF. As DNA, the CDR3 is TGTGCCAGCACGGACTATCTCCGTTCCTCCGAGCAGTACTTC. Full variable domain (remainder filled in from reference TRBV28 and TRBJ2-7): DVKVTQSSRYLVKRTGEKVFLECVQDMDHENMFWYRQDPGLGLRLIYFSYDVKMKEKGDIPEGYSVSREKKERFSLILESASTNQTSMYLCASTDYLRSSEQYFGPGTRLTVT.